Listed here is a single TCR beta chain. What it recognizes is unknown. Trimming removed 7 bases at V and 4 bases at J, with 18 bases between. In germline, CDR1 is LNHDA, CDR2 SQIVND (reference sequence). This CDR3 has 15 residues. This record belongs to a study of T cell responses to AZD1222 COVID-19 vaccine. Profiled with immunoSEQ multiplex PCR; TCRdb holds only in-frame clones, not every one. The sample includes about 120,000 clones, more than 80% of them seen just once. Whole-study findings and limits: Of the AZD1222 recipients, only 5 or 6 were seropositive at baseline. Donors were chiefly white British, with a greater number of females, and clonal diversity was perhaps underestimated. All repertoire sampling was performed exclusively after the peak T cell response. Within unmutated variant regions lay the reported targets of nearly half of spike-specific TCRs.

This receptor was taken from an adult in good health. The specimen comprised peripheral blood, sampled on day 0 of AZD1222 vaccination. V gene TRBV19 combines with J gene TRBJ2-3; D not resolved. CDR3 sequence: CASTRLHGTSDTQYF. Here the CDR3 DNA reads TGTGCCAGTACTCGGCTACACGGAACCTCAGATACGCAGTATTTT.